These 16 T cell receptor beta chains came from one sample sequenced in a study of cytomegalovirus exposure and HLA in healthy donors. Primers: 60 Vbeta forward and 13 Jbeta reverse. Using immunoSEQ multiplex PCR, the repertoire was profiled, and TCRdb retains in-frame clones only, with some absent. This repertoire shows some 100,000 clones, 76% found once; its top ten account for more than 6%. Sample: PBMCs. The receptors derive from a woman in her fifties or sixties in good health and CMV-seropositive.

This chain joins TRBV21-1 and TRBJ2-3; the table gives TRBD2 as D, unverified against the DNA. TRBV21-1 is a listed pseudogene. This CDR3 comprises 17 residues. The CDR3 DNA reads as TGTGCCAGCAGCAAAATTCCGAGCGGGGTAGGGACAGATACGCAGTATTTT. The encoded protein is CASSKIPSGVGTDTQYF.

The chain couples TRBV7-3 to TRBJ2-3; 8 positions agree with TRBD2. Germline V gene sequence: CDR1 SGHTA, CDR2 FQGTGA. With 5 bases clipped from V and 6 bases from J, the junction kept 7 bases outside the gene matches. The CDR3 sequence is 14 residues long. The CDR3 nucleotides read TGTGCCAGCAGCCAACTAGCGGCGGGGGATACGCAGTATTTT. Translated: CASSQLAAGDTQYF.

Here the CDR3 reads CASNPGGAVRGYNEQFF. The CDR3 DNA reads as TGTGCCAGCAACCCAGGGGGAGCGGTCCGAGGGTATAATGAGCAGTTCTTC. This chain uses TRBV7-3 with TRBJ2-1; 7 nucleotides agree with TRBD1. This CDR3 is built from 17 residues. Per germline, CDR1 SGHTA and CDR2 FQGTGA. V was clipped by 7 bases and J by 7 bases; unmatched bases: 19.

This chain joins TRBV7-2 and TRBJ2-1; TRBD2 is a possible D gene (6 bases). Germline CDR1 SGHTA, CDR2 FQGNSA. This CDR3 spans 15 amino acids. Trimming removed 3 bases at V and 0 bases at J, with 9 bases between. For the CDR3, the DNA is TGTGCCAGCAGCTTGGGGGGACCCTCCTACAATGAGCAGTTCTTC. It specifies CASSLGGPSYNEQFF.

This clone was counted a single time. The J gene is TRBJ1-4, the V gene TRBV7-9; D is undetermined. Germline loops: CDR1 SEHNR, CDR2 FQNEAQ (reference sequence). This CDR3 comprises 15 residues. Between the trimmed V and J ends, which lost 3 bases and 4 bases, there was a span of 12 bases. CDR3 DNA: TGTGCCAGCAGCTTCCCCGAGGTACTTAATGAAAAACTGTTTTTT. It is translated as CASSFPEVLNEKLFF.

CDR3 bases: TGTGCCAGCAGTGAAGCGGGACAGGGCTCCTACGAGCAGTACTTC. The encoded protein is CASSEAGQGSYEQYF. The V call is TRBV6-1, the J call TRBJ2-7; 9 bases map to TRBD1. The CDR3 extends over 15 amino acids. Trimming at V came to 0 bases and at J to 0 bases, leaving 0 bases not matched to a gene. Per germline, CDR1 MNHNS and CDR2 SASEGT.

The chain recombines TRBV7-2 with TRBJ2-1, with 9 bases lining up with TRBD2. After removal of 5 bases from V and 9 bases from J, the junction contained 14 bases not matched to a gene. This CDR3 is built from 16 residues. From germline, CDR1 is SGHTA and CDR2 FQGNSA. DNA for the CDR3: TGTGCCAGCAGCCCGATTGGAGCGGGAGGTGGTGTTGAGCAGTTCTTC. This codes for CASSPIGAGGGVEQFF.

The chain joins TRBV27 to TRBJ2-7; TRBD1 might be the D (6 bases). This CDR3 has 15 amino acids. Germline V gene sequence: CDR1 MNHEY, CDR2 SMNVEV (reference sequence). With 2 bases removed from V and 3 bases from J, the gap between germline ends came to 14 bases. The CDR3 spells CASSLGMTGNYEQYF. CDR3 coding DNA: TGTGCCAGCAGTTTAGGTATGACAGGTAACTACGAGCAGTACTTC.

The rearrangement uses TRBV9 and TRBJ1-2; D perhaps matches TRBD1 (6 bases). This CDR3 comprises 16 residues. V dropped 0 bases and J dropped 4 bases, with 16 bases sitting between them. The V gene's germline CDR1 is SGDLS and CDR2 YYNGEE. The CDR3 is CASSVGGAGESYGYTF. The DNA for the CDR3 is TGTGCCAGCAGCGTAGGAGGGGCAGGGGAGAGCTATGGCTACACCTTC.

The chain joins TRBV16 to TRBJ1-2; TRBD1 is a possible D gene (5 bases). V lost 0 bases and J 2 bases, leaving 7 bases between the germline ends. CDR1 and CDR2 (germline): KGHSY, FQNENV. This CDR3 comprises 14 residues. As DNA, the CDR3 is TGTGCCAGCAGCCAATCTGGGGGGAACTATGGCTACACCTTC. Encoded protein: CASSQSGGNYGYTF.

The DNA of the CDR3 is TGTGCCAGTAGTATCATAGACAACGCCTACGAGCAGTACTTC. The encoded protein is CASSIIDNAYEQYF. The chain couples TRBV19 to TRBJ2-7; D ambiguous. The V gene lost 3 bases and the J gene lost 2 bases, with 11 bases spanning the gap. Germline V gene lookup returns CDR1 LNHDA and CDR2 SQIVND (reference sequence). There are 14 residues in the CDR3.

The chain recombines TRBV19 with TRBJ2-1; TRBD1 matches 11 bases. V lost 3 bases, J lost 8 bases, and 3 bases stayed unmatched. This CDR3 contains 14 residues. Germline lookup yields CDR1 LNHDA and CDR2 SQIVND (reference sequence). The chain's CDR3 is CASSIGQGAYEQFF. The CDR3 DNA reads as TGTGCCAGTAGTATCGGACAGGGGGCATATGAGCAGTTCTTC.

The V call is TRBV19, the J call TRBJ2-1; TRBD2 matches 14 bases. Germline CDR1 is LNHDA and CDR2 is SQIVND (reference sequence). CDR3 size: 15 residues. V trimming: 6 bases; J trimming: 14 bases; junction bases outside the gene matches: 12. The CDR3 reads CASSPGLAGAITKFF. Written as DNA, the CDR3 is TGTGCCAGTAGCCCGGGACTAGCGGGGGCTATAACGAAGTTCTTC.

Here the CDR3 reads CAIRRTGDIYEQYF. The CDR3 coding sequence is TGTGCCATCAGGAGGACAGGTGACATCTACGAGCAGTACTTC. The V and J genes are TRBV10-3 and TRBJ2-7; 7 nucleotides line up with TRBD1. This CDR3 has 14 amino acids. The J segment lost 3 bases and the V segment lost 6 bases, leaving 8 bases of the junction unmatched. Germline V gene sequence: CDR1 ENHRY, CDR2 SYGVKD.

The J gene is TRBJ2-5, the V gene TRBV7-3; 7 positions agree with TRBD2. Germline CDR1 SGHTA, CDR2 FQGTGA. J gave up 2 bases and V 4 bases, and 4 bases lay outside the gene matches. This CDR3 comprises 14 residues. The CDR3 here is CASSSGGSQETQYF. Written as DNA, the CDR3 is TGTGCCAGCAGCTCGGGGGGATCTCAAGAGACCCAGTACTTC.

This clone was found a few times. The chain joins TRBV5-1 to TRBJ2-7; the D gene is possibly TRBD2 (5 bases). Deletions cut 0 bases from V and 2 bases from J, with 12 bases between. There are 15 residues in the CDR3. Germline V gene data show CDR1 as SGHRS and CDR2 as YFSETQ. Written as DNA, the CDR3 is TGCGCCAGCAGCTTGGTTGGTCAGACTACCTACGAGCAGTACTTC. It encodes CASSLVGQTTYEQYF. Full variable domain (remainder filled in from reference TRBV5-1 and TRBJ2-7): KAGVTQTPRYLIKTRGQQVTLSCSPISGHRSVSWYQQTPGQGLQFLFEYFSETQRNKGNFPGRFSGRQFSNSRSEMNVSTLELGDSALYLCASSLVGQTTYEQYFGPGTRLTVT.